This T cell receptor beta chain originates from a study of blood T cell repertoires in COVID-19. This clone was seen just once. Some clones are missing from TCRdb's copy, which holds only in-frame ones; the method was immunoSEQ multiplex PCR. The sample has 150,000 to 200,000 clones, about nine tenths seen once; the top ten hold less than 5%. The CDR3 consists of 14 residues. The ends lost 8 bases at V and 1 base at J; junction bases unmatched: 6. Germline values: CDR1 SGHTA, CDR2 FQGNSA. V gene TRBV7-2 combines with J gene TRBJ2-7, with 9 bases lining up with TRBD2. The sequenced sample was peripheral blood. The receptor comes from a woman in her sixties who had recovered from COVID-19. The CDR3 is CASALAGSSYEQYF. CDR3 DNA sequence: TGTGCCAGCGCTCTAGCGGGGTCTTCCTACGAGCAGTACTTC. The whole variable domain, remainder taken from reference TRBV7-2 and TRBJ2-7, is GAGVSQSPSNKVTEKGKDVELRCDPISGHTALYWYRQSLGQGLEFLIYFQGNSAPDKSGLPSDRFSAERTGGSVSTLTIQRTQQEDSAVYLCASALAGSSYEQYFGPGTRLTVT.